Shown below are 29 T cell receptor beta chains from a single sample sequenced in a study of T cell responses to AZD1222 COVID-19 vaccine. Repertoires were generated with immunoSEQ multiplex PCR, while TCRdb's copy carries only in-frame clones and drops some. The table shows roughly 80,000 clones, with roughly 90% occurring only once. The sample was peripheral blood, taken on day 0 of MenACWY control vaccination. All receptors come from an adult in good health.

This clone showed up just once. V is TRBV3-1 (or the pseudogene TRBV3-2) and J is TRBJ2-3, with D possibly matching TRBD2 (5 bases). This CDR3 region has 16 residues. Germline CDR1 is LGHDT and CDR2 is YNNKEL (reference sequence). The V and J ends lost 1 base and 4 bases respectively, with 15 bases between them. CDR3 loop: CASSQALALLADTQYF. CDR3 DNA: TGTGCCAGCAGCCAAGCCCTAGCATTGTTGGCAGATACGCAGTATTTT.

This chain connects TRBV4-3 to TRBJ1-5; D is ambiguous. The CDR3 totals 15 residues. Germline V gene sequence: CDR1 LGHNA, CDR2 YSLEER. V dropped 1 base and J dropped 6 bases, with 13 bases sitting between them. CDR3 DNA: TGCGCCAGCAGCCAAGGTCTGGGGATCCCTCAGCCCCAGCATTTT. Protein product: CASSQGLGIPQPQHF.

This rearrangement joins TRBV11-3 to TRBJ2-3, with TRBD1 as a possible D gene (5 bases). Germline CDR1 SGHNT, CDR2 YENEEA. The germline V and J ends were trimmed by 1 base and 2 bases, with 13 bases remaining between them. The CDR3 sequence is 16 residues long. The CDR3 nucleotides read TGTGCCAGCAGCTTAGGACGGACAAAACTCACAGATACGCAGTATTTT. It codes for CASSLGRTKLTDTQYF.

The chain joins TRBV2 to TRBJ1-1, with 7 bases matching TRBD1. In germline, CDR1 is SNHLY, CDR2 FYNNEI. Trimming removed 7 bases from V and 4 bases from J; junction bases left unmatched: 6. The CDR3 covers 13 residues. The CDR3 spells CASKVQGPTEAFF. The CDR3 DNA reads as TGTGCCAGCAAGGTACAGGGGCCCACTGAAGCTTTCTTT.

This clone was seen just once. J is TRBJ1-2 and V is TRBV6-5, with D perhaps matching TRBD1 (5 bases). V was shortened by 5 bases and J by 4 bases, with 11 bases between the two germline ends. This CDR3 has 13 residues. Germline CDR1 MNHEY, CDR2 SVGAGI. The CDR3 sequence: CASSPTGGYGYTF. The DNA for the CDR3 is TGTGCCAGCAGTCCAACGGGGGGCTATGGCTACACCTTC.

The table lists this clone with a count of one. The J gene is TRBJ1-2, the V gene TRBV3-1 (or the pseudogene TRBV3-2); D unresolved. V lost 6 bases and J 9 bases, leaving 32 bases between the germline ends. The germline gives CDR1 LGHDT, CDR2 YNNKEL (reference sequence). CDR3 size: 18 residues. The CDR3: CASRHKTPTSLGPESYTF. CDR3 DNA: TGTGCCAGCAGACACAAAACTCCCACAAGTTTAGGGCCCGAGAGCTACACCTTC.

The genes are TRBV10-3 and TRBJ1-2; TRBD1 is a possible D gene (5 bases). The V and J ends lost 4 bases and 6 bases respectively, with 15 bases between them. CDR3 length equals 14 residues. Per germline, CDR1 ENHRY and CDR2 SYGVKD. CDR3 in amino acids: CAISGPGGSDGYTF. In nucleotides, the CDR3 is TGTGCCATCAGTGGGCCGGGGGGTTCAGATGGCTACACCTTC.

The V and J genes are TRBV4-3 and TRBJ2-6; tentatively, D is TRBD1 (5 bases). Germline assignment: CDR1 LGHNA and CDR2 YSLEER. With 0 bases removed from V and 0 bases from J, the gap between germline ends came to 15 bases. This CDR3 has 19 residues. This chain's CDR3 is CASSQEEKGIFSGANVLTF. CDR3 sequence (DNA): TGCGCCAGCAGCCAAGAGGAAAAGGGGATCTTCTCTGGGGCCAACGTCCTGACTTTC.

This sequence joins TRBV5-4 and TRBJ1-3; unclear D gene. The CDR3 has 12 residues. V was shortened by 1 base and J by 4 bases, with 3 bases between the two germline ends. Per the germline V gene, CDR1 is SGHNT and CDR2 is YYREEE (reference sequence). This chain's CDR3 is CASSLRGNTIYF. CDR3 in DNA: TGTGCCAGCAGCTTGAGGGGAAACACCATATATTTT.

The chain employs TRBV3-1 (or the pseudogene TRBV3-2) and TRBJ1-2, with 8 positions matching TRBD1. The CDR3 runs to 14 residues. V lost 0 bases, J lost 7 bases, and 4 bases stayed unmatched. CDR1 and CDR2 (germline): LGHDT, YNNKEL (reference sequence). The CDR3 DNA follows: TGTGCCAGCAGCCAAGAGTTCACAGGGGGTGGCTACACCTTC. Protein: CASSQEFTGGGYTF.

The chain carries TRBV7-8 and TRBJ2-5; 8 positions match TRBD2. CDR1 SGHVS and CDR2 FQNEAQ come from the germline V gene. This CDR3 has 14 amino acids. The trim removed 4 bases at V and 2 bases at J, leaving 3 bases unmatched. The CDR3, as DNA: TGTGCCAGCAGCTCGACTAGCGCTCAAGAGACCCAGTACTTC. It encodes CASSSTSAQETQYF.

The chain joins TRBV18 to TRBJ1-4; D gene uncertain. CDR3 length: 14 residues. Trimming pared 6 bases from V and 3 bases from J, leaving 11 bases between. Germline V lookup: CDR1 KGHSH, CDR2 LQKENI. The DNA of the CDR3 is TGTGCCAGCTCGCCTAGGAGTGCTAATGAAAAACTGTTTTTT. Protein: CASSPRSANEKLFF.

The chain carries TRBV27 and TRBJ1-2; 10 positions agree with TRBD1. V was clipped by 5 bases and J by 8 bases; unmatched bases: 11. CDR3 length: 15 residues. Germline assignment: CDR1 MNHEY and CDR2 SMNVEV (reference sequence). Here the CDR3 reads CASSRAGTGDRGYTF. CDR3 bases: TGTGCCAGCAGTCGAGCCGGGACAGGGGATCGGGGCTACACCTTC.

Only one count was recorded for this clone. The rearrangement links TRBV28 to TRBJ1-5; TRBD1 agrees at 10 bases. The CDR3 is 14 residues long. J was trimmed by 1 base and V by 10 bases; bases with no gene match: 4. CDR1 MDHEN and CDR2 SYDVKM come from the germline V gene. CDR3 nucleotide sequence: TGTGCCATCCTGGGACAGGGGAGCAATCAGCCCCAGCATTTT. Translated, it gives CAILGQGSNQPQHF.

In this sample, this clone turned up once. The CDR3 nucleotides are TGTGCCAGTAGTACTTTACGGGGGGCCACCACGCAGTATTTT. Translated, it gives CASSTLRGATTQYF. This chain connects TRBV19 to TRBJ2-3; possible D gene TRBD2, 7 bases. Per the germline V gene, CDR1 is LNHDA and CDR2 is SQIVND (reference sequence). This CDR3 region has 14 residues. V shed 4 bases and J shed 9 bases, with 17 bases lying between them.

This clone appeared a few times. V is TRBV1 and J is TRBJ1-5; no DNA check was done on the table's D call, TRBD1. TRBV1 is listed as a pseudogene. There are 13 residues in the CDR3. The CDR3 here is CTSSQEGDQPQHF. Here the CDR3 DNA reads TGCACCAGCAGCCAAGAAGGGGATCAGCCCCAGCATTTT.

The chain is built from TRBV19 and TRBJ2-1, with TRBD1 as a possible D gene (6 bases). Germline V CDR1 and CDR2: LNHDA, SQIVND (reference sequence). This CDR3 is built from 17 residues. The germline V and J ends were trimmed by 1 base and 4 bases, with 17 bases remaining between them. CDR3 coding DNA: TGTGCCAGTAGTATAGCGGTCCCGGGACAAGCTTACAATGAGCAGTTCTTC. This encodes CASSIAVPGQAYNEQFF.

The CDR3 DNA reads as TGCGCCAGCAGCACGGACAGGGGGGGCACTGAAGCTTTCTTT. Translating gives CASSTDRGGTEAFF. The V and J genes are TRBV5-1 and TRBJ1-1; 10 nucleotides line up with TRBD1. This CDR3 has 14 residues. V shed 4 bases, J shed 4 bases, and the junction held 4 bases outside the gene matches. Germline CDR1 is SGHRS and CDR2 is YFSETQ.

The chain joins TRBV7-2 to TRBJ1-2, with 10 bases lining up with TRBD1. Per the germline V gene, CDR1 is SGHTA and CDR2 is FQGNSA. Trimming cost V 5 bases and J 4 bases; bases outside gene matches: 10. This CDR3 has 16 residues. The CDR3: CASSIDRDRGAYGYTF. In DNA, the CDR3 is TGTGCCAGCAGCATCGATAGGGACAGGGGTGCCTATGGCTACACCTTC. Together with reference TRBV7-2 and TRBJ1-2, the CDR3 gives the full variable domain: GAGVSQSPSNKVTEKGKDVELRCDPISGHTALYWYRQSLGQGLEFLIYFQGNSAPDKSGLPSDRFSAERTGGSVSTLTIQRTQQEDSAVYLCASSIDRDRGAYGYTFGSGTRLTVV.

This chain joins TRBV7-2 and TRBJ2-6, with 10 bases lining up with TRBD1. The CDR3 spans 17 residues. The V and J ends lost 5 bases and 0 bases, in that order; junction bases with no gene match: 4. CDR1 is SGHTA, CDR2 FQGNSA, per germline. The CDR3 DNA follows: TGTGCCAGCAGCGGGGGACAGGGGCTCTCTGGGGCCAACGTCCTGACTTTC. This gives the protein CASSGGQGLSGANVLTF.

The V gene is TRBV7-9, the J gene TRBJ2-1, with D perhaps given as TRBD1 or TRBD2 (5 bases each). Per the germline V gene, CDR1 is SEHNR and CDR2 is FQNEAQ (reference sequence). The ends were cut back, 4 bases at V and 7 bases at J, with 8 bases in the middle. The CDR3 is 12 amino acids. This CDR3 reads CASSSGLNEQFF. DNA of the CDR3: TGTGCCAGCAGCTCGGGGCTAAATGAGCAGTTCTTC.

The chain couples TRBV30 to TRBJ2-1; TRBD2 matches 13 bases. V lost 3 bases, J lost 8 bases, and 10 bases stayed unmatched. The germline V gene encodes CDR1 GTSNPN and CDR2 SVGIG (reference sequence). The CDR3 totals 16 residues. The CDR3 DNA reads TGTGCCTGGAGAGGGCCGGGACTAGCGGGGAAGTATGAGCAGTTCTTC. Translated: CAWRGPGLAGKYEQFF.

The CDR3 sequence: CASSLGQGASGYGYTF. The CDR3 DNA follows: TGTGCCAGCAGCCTAGGACAGGGGGCTTCGGGCTATGGCTACACCTTC. V is TRBV7-2 and J is TRBJ1-2, with 11 bases aligning to TRBD1. The CDR3 is 16 residues long. Losses at the gene ends were 5 bases for V and 4 bases for J; bases not matched to a gene: 9. The germline V gene has CDR1 SGHTA and CDR2 FQGNSA.

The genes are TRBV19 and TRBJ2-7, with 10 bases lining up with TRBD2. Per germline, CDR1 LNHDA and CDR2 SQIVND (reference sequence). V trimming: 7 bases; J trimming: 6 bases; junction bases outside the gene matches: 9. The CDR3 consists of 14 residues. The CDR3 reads CASKSGRALGEQYF. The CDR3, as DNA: TGTGCCAGTAAGAGCGGGAGGGCTCTGGGCGAGCAGTACTTC.

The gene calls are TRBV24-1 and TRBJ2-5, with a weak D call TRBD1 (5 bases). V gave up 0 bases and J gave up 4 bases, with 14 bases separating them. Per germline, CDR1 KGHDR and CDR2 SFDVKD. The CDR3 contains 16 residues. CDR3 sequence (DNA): TGTGCCACCAGTGATTTGAAACCAGGGTTCGGAGAGACCCAGTACTTC. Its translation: CATSDLKPGFGETQYF.

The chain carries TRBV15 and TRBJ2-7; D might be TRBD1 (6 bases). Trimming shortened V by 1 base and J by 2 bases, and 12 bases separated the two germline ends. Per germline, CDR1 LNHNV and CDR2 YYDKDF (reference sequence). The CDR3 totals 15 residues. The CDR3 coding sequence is TGTGCCACCAGCAGAGCCCGGGACACCCCCTACGAGCAGTACTTC. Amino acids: CATSRARDTPYEQYF.

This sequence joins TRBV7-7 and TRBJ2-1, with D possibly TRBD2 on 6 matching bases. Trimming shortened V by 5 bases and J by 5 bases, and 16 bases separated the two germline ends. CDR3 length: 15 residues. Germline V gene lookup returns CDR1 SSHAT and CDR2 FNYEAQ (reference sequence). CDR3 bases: TGTGCCAGCAGCCCTGGAGTAACGGGGGACAATGAGCAGTTCTTC. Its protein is CASSPGVTGDNEQFF.

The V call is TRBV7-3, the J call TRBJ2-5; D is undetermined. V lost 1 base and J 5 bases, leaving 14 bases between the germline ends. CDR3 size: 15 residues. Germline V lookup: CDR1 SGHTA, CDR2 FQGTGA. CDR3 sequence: CASSLNSFYSETQYF. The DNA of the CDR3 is TGTGCCAGCAGCTTAAATTCTTTTTATTCTGAGACCCAGTACTTC.

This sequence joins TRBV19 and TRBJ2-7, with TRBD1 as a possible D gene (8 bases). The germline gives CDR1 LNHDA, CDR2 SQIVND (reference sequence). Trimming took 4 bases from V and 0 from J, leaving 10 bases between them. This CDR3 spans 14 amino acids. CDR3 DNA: TGTGCCAGTAGTAACAGGGGGGGCTCCTACGAGCAGTACTTC. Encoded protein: CASSNRGGSYEQYF.